The T cell receptor (beta chain) described here comes from a study of CD8 T cells in Susac syndrome. Study as a whole: The Susac syndrome patients were therapy-naive, on corticosteroids, or on intravenous immunoglobulin alone at blood draw.

The authors reverse transcribed about 0.5 to 1 ug RNA with random hexamers. With immunoSEQ multiplex PCR, TCR beta CDR3 was amplified across 54 Vbeta and 13 Jbeta. Each CDR3 protein is one row after TCRdb ran MiXCR on the immunoSEQ multiplex PCR reads. Of around 200,000 distinct CDR3 sequences listed, roughly 94% were seen once; the top ten hold around 0.095%. Trimming stripped 4 bases from V and 2 bases from J, with 12 bases between. From germline, CDR1 is SGHDN and CDR2 FVKESK. This CDR3 contains 14 residues. The sequence was collected from a human donor with Susac syndrome. Sequences were obtained from CD4+ T cells from PBMCs. The chain uses TRBV14 and TRBJ2-7; D is uncertain. The DNA for the CDR3 is TGTGCCAGCAGCCTCCAGCCACCTCCCTACGAGCAGTACTTC. Translated, it gives CASSLQPPPYEQYF. The complete variable domain, with remaining parts taken from reference TRBV14 and TRBJ2-7, reads EAGVTQFPSHSVIEKGQTVTLRCDPISGHDNLYWYRRVMGKEIKFLLHFVKESKQDESGMPNNRFLAERTGGTYSTLKVQPAELEDSGVYFCASSLQPPPYEQYFGPGTRLTVT.